The 8 T cell receptor beta chains below come from one sample, sequenced in a study of CD8 T cells in Susac syndrome. Reverse transcription of roughly 0.5 to 1 ug RNA used random hexamers. A single record per CDR3 protein comes from TCRdb applying MiXCR to the immunoSEQ multiplex PCR reads. The table includes about 140,000 distinct CDR3 sequences, more than 85% detected once. Source material: CD4+ T cells from PBMCs. The receptors stem from a human donor with Susac syndrome.

CDR3 sequence (DNA): TGTGCCAGCAGCCACAGTTGGGGACCCCGGGGCGAGCAGTACTTC. Amino acids: CASSHSWGPRGEQYF. This sequence joins TRBV3-1 and TRBJ2-7; D assignment may be TRBD1 or TRBD2 (5 bases each). There are 15 residues in the CDR3. V lost 3 bases and J lost 6, with 18 bases in between. CDR1 LGHDT and CDR2 YNNKEL come from the germline V gene (reference sequence).

The CDR3 reads CAWGADRGSYNEQFF. DNA for the CDR3: TGTGCCTGGGGCGCCGACAGGGGATCCTACAATGAGCAGTTCTTC. The V call is TRBV30, the J call TRBJ2-1, with 8 bases identical to TRBD1. V trimming: 5 bases; J trimming: 1 base; junction bases outside the gene matches: 7. Germline V gene data show CDR1 as GTSNPN and CDR2 as SVGIG (reference sequence). The CDR3 is 15 amino acids.

To note about this clonotype: An end of the junction differs from the germline gene, which may be a read error. CDR3 protein: CASSPGWAEGDF. CDR3 nucleotide sequence: TGTGCCAGCAGCCCTGGGTGGGCGGAGGGGGATTTT. The chain combines TRBV7-2 with TRBJ2-3; D may match TRBD1 or TRBD2 (6 bases each). Per the germline V gene, CDR1 is SGHTA and CDR2 is FQGNSA. The CDR3 runs 12 residues.

The genes are TRBV28 and TRBJ1-1, with D perhaps matching TRBD1 (6 bases). Germline CDR1 MDHEN, CDR2 SYDVKM. Trimming stripped 3 bases from V and 1 base from J, with 12 bases between. The CDR3 extends over 15 amino acids. The CDR3 sequence is CASSFSDRRNTEAFF. The DNA of the CDR3 is TGTGCCAGCAGTTTTAGCGACAGGAGGAACACTGAAGCTTTCTTT.

The rearrangement links TRBV12-3 or TRBV12-4 to TRBJ1-2, with D unresolved. V lost 3 bases and J 2 bases, leaving 4 bases between the germline ends. CDR3 size: 12 residues. Here the CDR3 DNA reads TGTGCCAGCAGTTTGAACAACTATGGCTACACCTTC. Protein: CASSLNNYGYTF.

This rearrangement joins TRBV27 to TRBJ2-6; D may be TRBD2 (5 bases). Trimming took off 3 bases at V and 1 base at J, with 10 bases between the two ends. The CDR3 is 16 amino acids. CDR1 and CDR2 from the germline V gene are MNHEY and SMNVEV (reference sequence). CDR3 in amino acids: CASSFYPGSGANVLTF. The CDR3 nucleotides read TGTGCCAGCAGTTTTTATCCGGGATCTGGGGCCAACGTCCTGACTTTC. Looking up the rest from reference TRBV27 and TRBJ2-6 gives the full variable domain: EAQVTQNPRYLITVTGKKLTVTCSQNMNHEYMSWYRQDPGLGLRQIYYSMNVEVTDKGDVPEGYKVSRKEKRNFPLILESPSPNQTSLYFCASSFYPGSGANVLTFGAGSRLTVL.

V usage is TRBV29-1 and J usage is TRBJ1-5, with a weak D call TRBD1 (5 bases). CDR1 SQVTM and CDR2 ANQGSEA come from the germline V gene. This CDR3 has 13 amino acids. Trimming removed 4 bases from V and 4 bases from J, with 11 bases in between. CDR3 sequence reads: CSVGSGGNQPQHF. CDR3 DNA: TGCAGCGTTGGTTCGGGGGGGAATCAGCCCCAGCATTTT.

This chain uses TRBV12-3 or TRBV12-4 with TRBJ2-5; D ambiguous. V was trimmed by 3 bases and J by 0 bases, leaving 8 bases between them. This CDR3 contains 14 residues. The CDR3 sequence: CASSFSPYQETQYF. DNA for the CDR3: TGTGCCAGCAGTTTTTCCCCGTACCAAGAGACCCAGTACTTC.